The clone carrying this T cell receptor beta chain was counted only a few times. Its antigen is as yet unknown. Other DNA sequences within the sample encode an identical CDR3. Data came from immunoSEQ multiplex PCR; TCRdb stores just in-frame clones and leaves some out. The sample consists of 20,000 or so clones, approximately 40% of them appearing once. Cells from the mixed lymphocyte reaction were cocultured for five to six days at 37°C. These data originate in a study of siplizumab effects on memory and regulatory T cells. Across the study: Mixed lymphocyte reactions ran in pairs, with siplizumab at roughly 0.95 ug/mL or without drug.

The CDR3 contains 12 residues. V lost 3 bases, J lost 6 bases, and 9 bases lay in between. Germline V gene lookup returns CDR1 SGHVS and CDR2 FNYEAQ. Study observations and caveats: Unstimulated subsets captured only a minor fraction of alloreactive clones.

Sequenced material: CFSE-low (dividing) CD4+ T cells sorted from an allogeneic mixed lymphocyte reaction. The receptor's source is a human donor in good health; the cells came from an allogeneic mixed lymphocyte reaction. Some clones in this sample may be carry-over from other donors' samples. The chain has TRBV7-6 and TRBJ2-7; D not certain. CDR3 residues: CASSFGLGEQYF. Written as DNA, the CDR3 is TGTGCCAGCAGCTTCGGGTTGGGCGAGCAGTACTTC.